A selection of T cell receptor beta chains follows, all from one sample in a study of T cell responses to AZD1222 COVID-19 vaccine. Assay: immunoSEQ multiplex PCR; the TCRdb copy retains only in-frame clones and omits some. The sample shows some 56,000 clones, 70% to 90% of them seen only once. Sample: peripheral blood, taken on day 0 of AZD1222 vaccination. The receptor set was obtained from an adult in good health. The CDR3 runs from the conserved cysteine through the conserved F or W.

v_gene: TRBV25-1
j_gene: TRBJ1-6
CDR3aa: CASGRAGPLHF

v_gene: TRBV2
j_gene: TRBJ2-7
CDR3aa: CASRVRRQGYEQYF

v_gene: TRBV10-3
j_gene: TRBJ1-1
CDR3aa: CAITKGQGNTEAFF

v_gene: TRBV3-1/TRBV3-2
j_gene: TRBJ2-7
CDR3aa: CASSLPGPPYEQYF

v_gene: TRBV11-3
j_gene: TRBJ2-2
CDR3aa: CASSLGSGQGGELFF

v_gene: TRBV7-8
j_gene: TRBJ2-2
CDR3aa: CASSPRAVGQGAGELFF

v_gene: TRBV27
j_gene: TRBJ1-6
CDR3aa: CASSMTGVGSPLHF

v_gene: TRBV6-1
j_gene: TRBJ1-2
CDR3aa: CASSGTNGSRLYGYTF

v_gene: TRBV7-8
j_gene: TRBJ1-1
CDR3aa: CASSLATGTLNTEAFF

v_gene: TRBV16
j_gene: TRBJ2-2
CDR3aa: CASSPTRLGTGELFF

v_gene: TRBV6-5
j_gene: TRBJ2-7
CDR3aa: CASRPSGYRYEQYF

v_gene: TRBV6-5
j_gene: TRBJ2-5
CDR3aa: CASSYFTGTLQETQYF

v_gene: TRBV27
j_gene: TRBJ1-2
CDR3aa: CASRELGGTMKGYTF

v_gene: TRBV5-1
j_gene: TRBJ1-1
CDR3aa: CASSLWTENTEAFF

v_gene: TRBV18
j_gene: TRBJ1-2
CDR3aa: CASDGLQGGQGYTF

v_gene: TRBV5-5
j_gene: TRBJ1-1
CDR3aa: CASSLTPDPMNTEAFF

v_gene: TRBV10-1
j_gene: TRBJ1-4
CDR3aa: CARQRAGEKLFF

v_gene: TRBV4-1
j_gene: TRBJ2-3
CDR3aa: CASSQGLAGAYTQYF

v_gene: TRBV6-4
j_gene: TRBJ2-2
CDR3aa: CASPTKANTGELFF

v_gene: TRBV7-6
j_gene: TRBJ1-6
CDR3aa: CASSPGGNSPLHF

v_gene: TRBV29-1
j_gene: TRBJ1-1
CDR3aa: CSGGADLFMNTEAFF

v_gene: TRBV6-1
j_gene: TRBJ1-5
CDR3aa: CASSGRDLYSNQPQHF

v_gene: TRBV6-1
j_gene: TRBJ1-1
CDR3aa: CASSDGREHTEAFF

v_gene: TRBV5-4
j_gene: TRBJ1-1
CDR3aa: CASRTVWGTEAFF

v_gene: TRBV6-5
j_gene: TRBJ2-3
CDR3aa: CASRQGSGTDTQYF

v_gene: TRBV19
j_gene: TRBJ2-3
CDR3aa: CASSIGRGSDTQYF

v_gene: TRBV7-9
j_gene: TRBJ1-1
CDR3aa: CASSNRQGGTEAFF

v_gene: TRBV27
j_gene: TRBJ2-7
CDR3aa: CASRSSSADTYEQYF

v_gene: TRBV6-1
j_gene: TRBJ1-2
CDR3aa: CASSDLRSWNLYGYTF

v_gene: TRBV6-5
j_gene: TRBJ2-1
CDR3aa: CASRGTYNEQFF

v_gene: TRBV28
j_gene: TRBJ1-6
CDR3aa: CASSVPGRYNSPLHF

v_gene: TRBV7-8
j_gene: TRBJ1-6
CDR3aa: CASSWAENSPLHF

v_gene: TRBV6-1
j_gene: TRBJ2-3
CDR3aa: CASSETGGTDTQYF

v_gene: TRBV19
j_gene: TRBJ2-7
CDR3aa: CASSTYGLKNYEQYF

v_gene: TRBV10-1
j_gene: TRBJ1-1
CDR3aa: CASSETRNTEAFF

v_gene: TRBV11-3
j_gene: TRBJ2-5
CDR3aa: CASSLGQGAPSQETQYF

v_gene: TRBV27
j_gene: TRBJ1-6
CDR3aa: CASSNPGQGLALHF

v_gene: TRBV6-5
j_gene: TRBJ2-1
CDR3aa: CASSLTRAGYNEQFF

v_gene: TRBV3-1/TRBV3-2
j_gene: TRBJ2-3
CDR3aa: CASSQERGASTDTQYF

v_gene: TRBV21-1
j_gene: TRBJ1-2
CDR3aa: CASSKKFGGQGAGGYTF

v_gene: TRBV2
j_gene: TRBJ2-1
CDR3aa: CASSDVEANEQFF

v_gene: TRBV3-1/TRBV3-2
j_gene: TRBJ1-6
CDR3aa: CASSQRQRRSAPLHF

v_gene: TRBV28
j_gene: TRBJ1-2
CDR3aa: CASSLGAGPGESYTF

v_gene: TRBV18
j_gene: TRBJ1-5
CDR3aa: CASSRESSNQPQHF

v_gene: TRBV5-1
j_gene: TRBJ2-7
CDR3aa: CASSLVGVVNEQYF

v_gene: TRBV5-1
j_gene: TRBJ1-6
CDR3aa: CASSLADLRQGGNSPLHF

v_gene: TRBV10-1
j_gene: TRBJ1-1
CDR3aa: CASSAANTEAFF

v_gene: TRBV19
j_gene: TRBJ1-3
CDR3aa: CASTGGEAGNTIYF

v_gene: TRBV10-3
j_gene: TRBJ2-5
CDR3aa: CATGHVVQETQYF

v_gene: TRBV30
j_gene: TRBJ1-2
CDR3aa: CAWSVDGTLIFTF

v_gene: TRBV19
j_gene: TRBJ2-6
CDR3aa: CASRDPVGANVLTF

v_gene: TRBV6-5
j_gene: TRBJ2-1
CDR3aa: CATGGLRAGNEQFF